These 8 T cell receptor beta chains came from one sample sequenced in a study of T cell clonality in common variable immunodeficiency. Sequencing used immunoSEQ multiplex PCR; TCRdb keeps in-frame clones, though not all of them. The data show over 35,000 clones, with none appearing a single time. The sample taken for sequencing was peripheral blood mononuclear cells. Receptors originate from a person aged 18-70 years in good health.

This clone occurred a few times. The read finishes 3 residues shy of the CDR3 end, and the germline J gene is used to complete it. The chain has TRBV6-4 and TRBJ2-3, with 11 positions matching TRBD2. Germline trimming cut 6 bases from V and 6 bases from J; bases unmatched to any gene: 8. The V gene's germline CDR1 is MRHNA and CDR2 SNTAGT. The CDR3 covers 15 residues. This chain's CDR3 is CASSRIAGGADTQYF. CDR3 bases read: TGTGCCAGCAGCCGAATAGCGGGAGGGGCCGATACG.

Many counts were recorded for this clone. The read gets to within 3 residues of the CDR3 end, and the germline J gene fills in the rest. The gene calls are TRBV7-2 and TRBJ2-3; 8 nucleotides align to TRBD2. V shed 5 bases and J 5 bases; nucleotides not matched to a gene: 9. This CDR3 has 15 residues. The germline V gene encodes CDR1 SGHTA and CDR2 FQGNSA. CDR3 protein: CASSVLGLAGDTQYF. CDR3 bases read: TGTGCCAGCAGCGTACTAGGGCTAGCGGGAGATACG.

This clone was counted many times. The read comes to an end 3 residues before the CDR3 does, leaving the germline J gene to fill in the end. The J gene is TRBJ2-6, the V gene TRBV4-2; tentative D call: TRBD1 (5 bases). V lost 1 base to trimming and J lost 0 bases, with 10 bases between them. This CDR3 is built from 17 residues. CDR1 is LGHNA, CDR2 YNFKEQ, per germline. CDR3 amino acids: CASSQARVLSGANVLTF. CDR3 bases read: TGTGCCAGCAGCCAAGCCAGGGTACTCTCTGGGGCCAACGTC.

In this sample, this clone turned up many times. The sequenced fragment ends 3 residues before the CDR3 boundary, so the rest is inferred from the germline J gene. J is TRBJ2-5 and V is TRBV2; 13 bases match TRBD2. The CDR3 totals 15 residues. Trimming took 4 bases from V and 5 from J; bases not matched to a gene: 4. Germline V CDR1 and CDR2: SNHLY, FYNNEI. Partial CDR3 DNA: TGTGCCAGCAGTGGGACTAGCGGGAGTAGGGAGACC. This encodes CASSGTSGSRET. The whole CDR3 region reads CASSGTSGSRETQYF.

This clone was seen many times. The CDR3 end falls 3 residues outside the read, so it is completed with the germline J gene. V and J are TRBV6-2 or TRBV6-3 and TRBJ1-1; 8 bases agree with TRBD1. The germline V gene has CDR1 MNHEY and CDR2 SVGEGT. The CDR3 extends over 15 amino acids. The CDR3 reads CASSLAGQGPRKAFF. The sequenced part of the CDR3 DNA is TGTGCCAGCAGCCTAGCCGGACAGGGACCGAGGAAG.

This clone was recorded many times. The DNA ends 3 residues before the CDR3 does, and the rest of the CDR3 is filled in from the germline J gene. The chain carries TRBV19 and TRBJ1-1; D may be TRBD1 (6 bases). The CDR3 totals 15 residues. V dropped 7 bases and J dropped 3 bases, with 18 bases sitting between them. CDR1 is LNHDA, CDR2 SQIVND, per germline (reference sequence). CDR3 loop: CASKPGGGIDTEAFF. The CDR3 DNA, read in part, is TGTGCCAGTAAGCCGGGAGGGGGTATAGACACTGAA.

In this sample, this clone turned up many times. The CDR3 end is not reached by the read, which stops 3 residues before it; the germline J gene fills it in. This chain connects TRBV20-1 to TRBJ2-7; 7 bases match TRBD1. The CDR3 has 17 amino acids. Germline CDR1 DFQATT, CDR2 SNEGSKA (reference sequence). The J segment lost 4 bases and the V segment lost 5 bases, leaving 20 bases of the junction unmatched. CDR3 protein: CSAAPRSRDSLIYEQYF. The sequenced part of the CDR3 DNA is TGCAGTGCTGCACCCAGAAGCAGGGACAGTTTAATTTACGAG.

This clone was observed at least ten times. The read finishes 3 residues shy of the CDR3 end, and the germline J gene is used to complete it. The J gene is TRBJ2-5, the V gene TRBV9; 11 bases fit TRBD2. The junction had 1 base not matched to a gene; V was cut back by 0 bases and J by 3 bases. The CDR3 covers 15 residues. Per the germline V gene, CDR1 is SGDLS and CDR2 is YYNGEE. The CDR3 reads CASSVGGLAEETQYF. Partial CDR3 DNA: TGTGCCAGCAGCGTAGGGGGACTAGCGGAAGAGACC.